This T cell receptor (beta chain) was obtained from a study of CD8 T cells in Susac syndrome. Study context: Patients with Susac syndrome were, at the time of blood collection, therapy-naive, maintained on corticosteroids, or maintained on intravenous immunoglobulin alone.

Blood CD8+ and CD4+ T cells underwent high-throughput TCR beta sequencing. Germline lookup yields CDR1 SQVTM and CDR2 ANQGSEA. This CDR3 spans 16 amino acids. Trimming at V came to 4 bases and at J to 2 bases, leaving 11 bases not matched to a gene. Random hexamers were used to reverse transcribe roughly 0.5 to 1 ug of RNA. It was immunoSEQ multiplex PCR that amplified TCR beta CDR3 across 54 Vbeta and 13 Jbeta. TCRdb used MiXCR to reprocess the immunoSEQ multiplex PCR reads, holding one entry per CDR3 protein. Among around 95,000 distinct CDR3 sequences listed, nearly 97% were seen once. Specimen: CD8+ T cells from PBMCs. V gene TRBV29-1 combines with J gene TRBJ2-3; 8 positions match TRBD2. The clonotype originates from a human donor with Susac syndrome. The CDR3 is CSVVEAGGLYTDTQYF. The CDR3 DNA follows: TGCAGCGTTGTGGAGGCGGGAGGCCTTTACACAGATACGCAGTATTTT.